These T cell receptor beta chains were read from a single sample in a study of tumor T cells in aggressive B-cell lymphoma. Produced via immunoSEQ multiplex PCR; TCRdb's table is partial and in-frame only. The repertoire holds fewer than 750 clones, approximately 85% seen once, with approximately 6.9% in the top ten. Sequencing was carried out using tumor tissue. The receptor source for this set is an adult with diffuse large B cell lymphoma. The CDR3 runs from the conserved cysteine through the conserved F or W. A D gene is named only where the DNA matches it firmly. Expanded clones are given a class, and other clones once, few, many or no size at all.

TRBJ2-1	TRBV5-6	NA	NA	TGTGCCAGCAGCTTGGGCGTTGAGCAGTTCTTC	CASSLGVEQFF
TRBJ2-7	TRBV7-8	TRBD2	NA	TGTGCCAGCAGCCGGGGGGGGTACGAGCAGTACTTC	CASSRGGYEQYF
TRBJ2-2	TRBV10-2	TRBD1	NA	TGCGCCAGCACGGGACAGATCACCGGGGAGCTGTTTTTT	CASTGQITGELFF
TRBJ2-2	TRBV7-8	NA	NA	TGTGCCAGCAGCCCCACCGGCGCGGCACCCACCGGGGAGCTGTTTTTT	CASSPTGAAPTGELFF
TRBJ1-5	TRBV2	NA	few	TGTGCCAGCAGTGCCTCGGACACTTTCAATCAGCCCCAGCATTTT	CASSASDTFNQPQHF
TRBJ2-1	TRBV7-9	TRBD2	NA	TGTGCCAGCAGCCTCGGGGGGGGGCCGGGAAATGAGCAGTTCTTC	CASSLGGGPGNEQFF
TRBJ2-6	TRBV7-9	NA	NA	TGTGCCAGCAGCTTTCCCCTGGCATATGGGGCCAACGTCCTGACTTTC	CASSFPLAYGANVLTF
TRBJ1-4	TRBV9	TRBD1	once	TGTGCCAGCAGCGCGGACAGGGACGGTGAAAAACTGTTTTTT	CASSADRDGEKLFF
TRBJ1-6	TRBV5-1	TRBD1	NA	TGCGCCAGCAGCTTCTCCGGGACAGGGAATTCACCCCTCCACTTT	CASSFSGTGNSPLHF
TRBJ2-5	TRBV2	NA	NA	TGTGCCAGCAGCCCCGAGGGGGAAGAGACCCAGTACTTC	CASSPEGEETQYF
TRBJ2-7	TRBV5-1	TRBD1	NA	TGCGCCAGCAGCTGGGGACAGGGAGGGGACTACGAGCAGTACTTC	CASSWGQGGDYEQYF
TRBJ2-7	TRBV15	NA	NA	TGTGCCACCAGCAGTGACCGCCCGGGGGAATCGGGCGAGCAGTACTTC	CATSSDRPGESGEQYF
TRBJ2-3	TRBV6-5	NA	NA	TGTGCCAGCCGCGGGGGCCGTAATACGCAGTATTTT	CASRGGRNTQYF
TRBJ2-1	TRBV6-5	TRBD2	NA	TGTGCCAGCAGACCTAGCGGGATGCCAGAGGAGTTCTTC	CASRPSGMPEEFF
TRBJ2-4	TRBV28	NA	NA	TGTGCCAGCAGTGCGCTTGTCGACAGGTCCCTAGCCAAAAACATTCAGTACTTC	CASSALVDRSLAKNIQYF
TRBJ1-3	TRBV9	TRBD1	NA	TGTGCCAGCAGCCTGGACAGGGAAGGAAACACCATATATTTT	CASSLDREGNTIYF
TRBJ1-2	TRBV6-5	NA	NA	TGTGCCAGCAGCCCCGCGGGGGTGGGCTATGGCTACACCTTC	CASSPAGVGYGYTF
TRBJ1-2	TRBV7-3	TRBD1	NA	TGTGCCAGCAGCTCCGGGCAGGGGGCAGGCTACACCTTC	CASSSGQGAGYTF
TRBJ2-7	TRBV27	TRBD2	NA	TGTGCCAGCAGTTTCGGGCAGGGAGGGGAGCAGTACTTC	CASSFGQGGEQYF
TRBJ1-1	TRBV27	NA	NA	TGTGCCAGCAGTTCGGGGGGCCTCGGCACTGAAGCTTTCTTT	CASSSGGLGTEAFF
TRBJ2-3	TRBV5-1	TRBD2	NA	TGCGCCAGCAGGGAAGTAGCGGGGTTCACAGATACGCAGTATTTT	CASREVAGFTDTQYF
TRBJ2-7	TRBV6-6	NA	NA	TGTGCCAGCAGATTCGACAGCTCCTACGAGCAGTACTTC	CASRFDSSYEQYF
TRBJ2-5	TRBV15	NA	few	TGTGCCACCAGCAGAGATCATGAGGGGGGGGCCACGGAATTTAAAGAGACCCAGTACTTC	CATSRDHEGGATEFKETQYF
TRBJ2-7	TRBV13	TRBD2	few	TGTGCCACCCTGAGCGGGGGCTCCTCTAGTGAGCAGTACTTC	CATLSGGSSSEQYF
TRBJ2-3	TRBV6-5	TRBD1	NA	TGTGCCAGCAGTTACGGACAGGGCCCCACAGATACGCAGTATTTT	CASSYGQGPTDTQYF
TRBJ2-3	TRBV5-1	TRBD2	NA	TGCGCCAGCAGCTTGGCGAGCGGGGCCACAGATACGCAGTATTTT	CASSLASGATDTQYF
TRBJ2-2	TRBV19	NA	NA	TGTGCCAGTAGTACCAGGGTCACCGGGGAGCTGTTTTTT	CASSTRVTGELFF
TRBJ2-1	TRBV7-9	TRBD2	NA	TGTGCCAGCAGCTCGGTGGCGGGGGGTTACAATGAGCAGTTCTTC	CASSSVAGGYNEQFF
TRBJ2-1	TRBV10-3	NA	NA	TGTGCCGTCTCGTCGGGGGATGAGCAGTTCTTC	CAVSSGDEQFF
TRBJ2-4	TRBV5-8	TRBD2	NA	TGTGCCAGCAGCTGGGGACTAGCGGGAGGTCGGGCCAAAAACATTCAGTACTTC	CASSWGLAGGRAKNIQYF
TRBJ2-4	TRBV2	NA	NA	TGTGCCAGCAGTGAAGCGCTGGCGGGCCCGAAAAACATTCAGTACTTC	CASSEALAGPKNIQYF
TRBJ2-7	TRBV10-3	NA	NA	TGTGCCACCGGGTCCATTGCCTACGAGCAGTACTTC	CATGSIAYEQYF
TRBJ2-3	TRBV9	TRBD2	NA	TGTGCCAGCAGCGTGGGACTAGCGGGAGTCCCAGATACGCAGTATTTT	CASSVGLAGVPDTQYF
TRBJ2-7	TRBV11-1	NA	NA	TGTGCCAGCAGCTCATACACGGGTGCCTACGAGCAGTACTTC	CASSSYTGAYEQYF
TRBJ1-2	TRBV6-5	TRBD1	few	TGTGCCAGCACAGGGGGCAACTATGGCTACACCTTC	CASTGGNYGYTF
TRBJ2-1	TRBV28	NA	NA	TGTGCCAGCAGTTTTCTGGCTCCCTACAATGAGCAGTTCTTC	CASSFLAPYNEQFF
TRBJ2-4	TRBV10-3	TRBD1	NA	TGTGCCATCAGCCGACAGGGTGGAGAAAACATTCAGTACTTC	CAISRQGGENIQYF
TRBJ1-1	TRBV7-9	NA	NA	TGTGCCAGCAGCTTAAGCCTTCTCACTGAAGCTTTCTTT	CASSLSLLTEAFF
TRBJ1-3	TRBV2	TRBD1	NA	TGTGCCAGCAGTGTCGGAGACAGGGCTGGAAACACCATATATTTT	CASSVGDRAGNTIYF
TRBJ2-7	TRBV5-6	TRBD1	NA	TGTGCCAGCAGCTTCGGGACAGGCTACGAGCAGTACTTC	CASSFGTGYEQYF
TRBJ2-1	TRBV7-9	TRBD2	NA	TGTGCCAGCAGCTTAGGGGGACTAGCCGCCGGGAATGAGCAGTTCTTC	CASSLGGLAAGNEQFF
TRBJ1-5	TRBV27	NA	NA	TGTGCCAGCAGTTTACAGGGAAGGCAGCCCCAGCATTTT	CASSLQGRQPQHF
TRBJ1-4	TRBV28	NA	NA	TGTGCCAGCAGTTTATGGGACAAGGTTACTAATGAAAAACTGTTTTTT	CASSLWDKVTNEKLFF
TRBJ2-5	TRBV11-2	NA	NA	TGTGCCAGCAGCCCCTTCAGGGGGGACCAAGAGACCCAGTACTTC	CASSPFRGDQETQYF